These 3 T cell receptor beta chains originate from one sample sequenced in a study of T cells in Graves' hyperthyroidism and ophthalmopathy. From RNA transcripts, TCR beta CDR3 regions were amplified. The HTBI primer set was used in a first-round RT-PCR of the TCR CDR3. TCRdb called the multiplex PCR reads again in MiXCR, with one record for every CDR3 protein. Among more than 650,000 distinct CDR3 sequences, 14% were seen once, and the ten largest hold roughly 10%. The sequencing sample was made of blood. These receptors were collected from a woman aged 18-29 years with Graves' hyperthyroidism.

This clonotype was counted a few times. V and J are TRBV28 and TRBJ1-5, with TRBD1 matching over 8 bases. CDR3 size: 14 residues. Looked up from germline, CDR1 is MDHEN and CDR2 is SYDVKM. The V segment lost 3 bases and the J segment 7 bases; nucleotides outside the gene matches: 5. The CDR3 reads CASSLRQGAQPQHF. For the CDR3, the DNA is TGTGCCAGCAGTTTGAGGCAGGGGGCGCAGCCCCAGCATTTT.

This clonotype occurred many times. V is TRBV24-1 and J is TRBJ2-7, with 9 positions matching TRBD1. Germline CDR1 reads KGHDR; CDR2 reads SFDVKD. The CDR3 totals 16 residues. J lost 1 base, V lost 3 bases, and 6 bases had no gene match. CDR3 nucleotides: TGTGCCACCAGTGATGCGGGGACAGGGAGGTCCTACGAGCAGTACTTC. It codes for CATSDAGTGRSYEQYF.

This clonotype was counted ten times or more. The rearrangement uses TRBV7-9 and TRBJ2-3; tentative D call: TRBD2 (6 bases). CDR3 length: 13 amino acids. From germline, CDR1 is SEHNR and CDR2 FQNEAQ (reference sequence). V dropped 0 bases and J dropped 6 bases, with 7 bases sitting between them. Written as DNA, the CDR3 is TGTGCCAGCAGCTTAGCAAGCGGGGATACGCAGTATTTT. Protein product: CASSLASGDTQYF.